This T cell receptor beta chain originates from a study of glioma-infiltrating T cells. Amplification of TCR alpha and beta CDR3 regions from RNA used iRepertoire nested multiplex PCR. One-step reverse transcription and amplification started from roughly 100-400 ng of tissue mRNA or PBMC total RNA. TCRdb reprocessed the multiplex PCR reads via MiXCR and lists one record per CDR3 protein. The sample gives roughly 42,000 distinct CDR3 sequences, under 25% of which show up once; approximately 6.4% is in the top ten. The ends were cut back, 2 bases at V and 2 bases at J, with 15 bases in the middle. CDR3 length: 16 amino acids. From germline, CDR1 is MNHNY and CDR2 SVGAGI (reference sequence). This clonotype appeared many times.

Sequencing was done on a sample of glioma tissue, nonneoplastic brain tissue, or PBMCs (not recorded which). The receptor's source is a human donor with low-grade glioma or glioblastoma, undergoing nonglioma brain surgery, or in good health (not recorded which). The genes are TRBV6-6 and TRBJ2-5, with TRBD1 as a possible D gene (5 bases). The CDR3 DNA follows: TGTGCCAGCAGTTACCTCGCAGGGATGGAGCAAGAGACCCAGTACTTC. This translates into CASSYLAGMEQETQYF.